The source of this TCR beta chain is a study of OX40 agonist ivuxolimab in advanced cancers. The assay was immunoSEQ multiplex PCR, and TCRdb's table has in-frame clones only and misses some. The sample shows 75,000 to 95,000 clones, more than 80% of them seen only once. CDR3 size: 14 residues. Germline-derived CDR1 and CDR2 are SGHRS and YFSETQ. Trimming took 2 bases from V and 0 from J, leaving 6 bases between them. This receptor was obtained from an adult with an advanced solid tumor such as melanoma, head and neck, liver or kidney cancer. The chain uses TRBV5-1 and TRBJ2-1; D unresolved. This specimen was CD4+ or CD8+ T cells sorted from blood, taken in a trial of the OX40 agonist ivuxolimab. The CDR3, as DNA: TGCGCCAGCAGCTTTGTGGGCTCCTACAATGAGCAGTTCTTC. Protein sequence: CASSFVGSYNEQFF.